This entry features one TCR beta chain sequence. Its antigen remains unidentified. The CDR3 covers 14 residues. CDR1 is SGHKS and CDR2 is YYEKEE in the germline V gene (reference sequence). J lost 0 bases, V lost 2 bases, and 2 bases had no gene match. The data are from a study of T cell responses to AZD1222 COVID-19 vaccine. Study-wide results and limits: Clonal diversity may have been underestimated in mostly white British donors. Spike-specific TCR breadth and depth grew following two AZD1222 doses. The study sampled repertoires only after the peak T cell response. Spike was spanned by vaccine-associated CD4 TCRs, with dominance at 160-218 and 743-854.

Here immunoSEQ multiplex PCR was the method, and the copy in TCRdb shows in-frame clones only, minus some. The data show just under 150,000 clones, more than 70% seen once. This chain connects TRBV5-5 to TRBJ2-7, with TRBD2 matching 7 bases. The clonotype comes from an adult who received the AZD1222 COVID-19 vaccine. This material consisted of peripheral blood, taken 28 days after the second AZD1222 dose. As DNA, the CDR3 is TGTGCCAGCAGCTTTGGGGGGGGCTCCTACGAGCAGTACTTC. Translating gives CASSFGGGSYEQYF.